This T cell receptor beta chain was found in a study of cytomegalovirus exposure and HLA in healthy donors. With respect to this clone: The target antigen is unknown.

With 60 Vbeta and 13 Jbeta primers, the PCR was carried out. The method was immunoSEQ multiplex PCR; TCRdb's version includes in-frame clones alone and lacks a portion of them. Recorded for this sample: 45,000 to 50,000 clones. The study, taken as a whole, reports: Within a later analysis, the majority of CMV-associated TCR beta chains appeared HLA-restricted.

The source material was PBMCs. This clonotype was sampled from a male donor in good health and CMV-seronegative.

CDR3 sequence: CASSPGTGEWNTEAFF. The CDR3 bases are TGTGCCAGCTCACCGGGGACAGGGGAATGGAACACTGAAGCTTTCTTT. This chain links TRBV18 with TRBJ1-1, with 10 bases that match TRBD1. The V gene's germline CDR1 is KGHSH and CDR2 LQKENI. The CDR3 runs 16 residues. Losses at the gene ends were 3 bases for V and 1 base for J; bases not matched to a gene: 5.